This T cell receptor (beta chain) was captured in a study of cytomegalovirus exposure and HLA in healthy donors. Study conclusions and caveats: Most TCR sequences were seen very rarely across donors, but some public TCRs occurred in many.

13 Jbeta primers and 60 Vbeta primers were used for the PCR. Profiling relied on immunoSEQ multiplex PCR, and the TCRdb table lists in-frame clones only, not all of them. This table has about 190,000 clones, approximately 78% appearing once. V was shortened by 6 bases and J by 1 base, with 15 bases between the two germline ends. The CDR3 extends over 15 amino acids. Germline V lookup: CDR1 KGHSH, CDR2 LQKENI. Notes on this clone: Its specificity is not known.

The chain links TRBV18 to TRBJ1-1; TRBD1 is a possible D gene (5 bases). Sequenced input: PBMCs. This TCR derives from a woman under 30 in good health and CMV-seronegative. In DNA form, the CDR3 reads TGTGCCAGCTCGAACCCTTCGGGGGGGAACACTGAAGCTTTCTTT. Translating it yields CASSNPSGGNTEAFF.